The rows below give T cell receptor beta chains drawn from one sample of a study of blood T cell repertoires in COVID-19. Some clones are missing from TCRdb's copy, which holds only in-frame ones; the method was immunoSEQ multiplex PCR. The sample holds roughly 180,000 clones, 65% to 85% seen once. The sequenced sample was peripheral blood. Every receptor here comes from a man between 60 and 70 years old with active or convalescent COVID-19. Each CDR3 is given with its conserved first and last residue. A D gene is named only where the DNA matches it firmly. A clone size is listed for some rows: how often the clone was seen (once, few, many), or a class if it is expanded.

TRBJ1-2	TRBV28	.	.	CASRWGGSGYTF	TGTGCCAGCAGGTGGGGGGGCTCTGGCTACACCTTC
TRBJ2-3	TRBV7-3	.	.	CASSRALGTDTQYF	TGTGCCAGCTCCAGGGCCCTCGGCACAGATACGCAGTATTTT
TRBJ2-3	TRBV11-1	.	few	CASSEPRRGRTDTQYF	TGTGCCAGCAGCGAGCCCCGGAGGGGGCGCACAGATACGCAGTATTTT
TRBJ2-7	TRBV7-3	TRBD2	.	CASSLRGLAGAEQYF	TGTGCCAGCAGCTTAAGAGGCCTAGCGGGAGCCGAGCAGTACTTC
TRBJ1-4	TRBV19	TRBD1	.	CASSPLGQINEKLFF	TGTGCCAGTAGTCCCCTGGGACAGATTAATGAAAAACTGTTTTTT
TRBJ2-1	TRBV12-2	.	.	CASRPRVYTSSYNEQFF	TGTGCAAGTCGCCCGCGGGTGTACACTAGCTCCTACAATGAGCAGTTCTTC
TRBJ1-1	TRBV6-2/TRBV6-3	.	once	CASSYPGGGELIAFF	TGTGCCAGCAGTTACCCGGGAGGAGGGGAACTGATCGCTTTCTTT
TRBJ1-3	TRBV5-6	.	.	CASSLVAGRTSGNTIYF	TGTGCCAGCAGCTTGGTGGCGGGCCGTACAAGTGGAAACACCATATATTTT
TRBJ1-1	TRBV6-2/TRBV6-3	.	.	CASSLHGQKNTEAFF	TGTGCCAGCAGCCTCCACGGACAGAAGAACACTGAAGCTTTCTTT
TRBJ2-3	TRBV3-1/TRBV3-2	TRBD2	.	CASSQDASGGADTQYF	TGTGCCAGCAGCCAAGATGCGAGCGGGGGGGCAGATACGCAGTATTTT
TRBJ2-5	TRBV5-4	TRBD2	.	CASSLALLAGAARETQYF	TGTGCCAGCAGCTTGGCCTTACTAGCGGGAGCCGCTCGCGAGACCCAGTACTTC
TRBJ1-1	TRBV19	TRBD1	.	CASSPGQGSTEAFF	TGTGCCAGTAGCCCGGGACAGGGGAGCACTGAAGCTTTCTTT
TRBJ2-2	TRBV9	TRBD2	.	CASSTSGRAFTGELFF	TGTGCCAGCAGCACGAGCGGGAGGGCCTTCACCGGGGAGCTGTTTTTT
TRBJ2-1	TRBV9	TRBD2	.	CASSPPYEGGSSYNEQFF	TGTGCCAGCAGCCCCCCCTACGAGGGAGGGAGCTCCTACAATGAGCAGTTCTTC
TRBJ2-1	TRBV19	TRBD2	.	CASSIGGHSGRNNEQFF	TGTGCCAGTAGTATAGGGGGGCATAGCGGGAGGAACAATGAGCAGTTCTTC
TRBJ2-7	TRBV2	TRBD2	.	CASKGLAGAYEQYF	TGTGCCAGCAAAGGACTAGCGGGAGCCTACGAGCAGTACTTC
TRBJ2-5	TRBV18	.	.	CASSLGETQYF	TGTGCCAGCTCCCTGGGCGAGACCCAGTACTTC
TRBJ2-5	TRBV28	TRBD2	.	CASSSRTSGRGETQYF	TGTGCCAGCAGTTCCAGGACTAGCGGGAGGGGAGAGACCCAGTACTTC
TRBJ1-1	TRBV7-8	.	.	CASLRGLNTEAFF	TGTGCCTCTTTACGGGGGTTGAACACTGAAGCTTTCTTT
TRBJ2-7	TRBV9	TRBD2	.	CASSAASGSRYEQYF	TGTGCCAGCAGCGCCGCTAGCGGGAGCAGGTACGAGCAGTACTTC
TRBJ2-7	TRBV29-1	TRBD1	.	CSVEEDRGGYEQYF	TGCAGCGTTGAGGAGGACAGGGGTGGATACGAGCAGTACTTC
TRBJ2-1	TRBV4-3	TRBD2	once	CASSQDGGLAGVGEQFF	TGCGCCAGCAGCCAAGATGGTGGGCTAGCGGGAGTAGGTGAGCAGTTCTTC
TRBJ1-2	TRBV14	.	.	CASSTDRNYGYTF	TGTGCCAGCAGTACCGACAGGAACTATGGCTACACCTTC
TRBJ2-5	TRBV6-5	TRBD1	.	CASAPGGGGETQYF	TGTGCCAGCGCCCCAGGGGGCGGAGGGGAGACCCAGTACTTC
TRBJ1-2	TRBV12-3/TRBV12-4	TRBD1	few	CASSQQGTYGYTF	TGTGCCAGCAGCCAACAGGGGACCTATGGCTACACCTTC
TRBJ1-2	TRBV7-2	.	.	CASSPYENGYTF	TGTGCCAGCAGCCCGTACGAGAATGGCTACACCTTC
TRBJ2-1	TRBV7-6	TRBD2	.	CASSLGGLAVNNEQFF	TGTGCCAGCAGCTTAGGGGGTCTAGCGGTGAACAATGAGCAGTTCTTC
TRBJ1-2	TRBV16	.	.	CASSYRAGYTF	TGTGCCAGCAGCTACCGCGCTGGCTACACCTTC
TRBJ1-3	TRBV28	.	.	CASSLRDRLDTIYF	TGTGCCAGCAGTTTAAGAGACAGGCTGGACACCATATATTTT
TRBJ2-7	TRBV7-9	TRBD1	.	CASITGTGRGEQYF	TGTGCCAGCATCACCGGGACAGGGAGAGGCGAGCAGTACTTC
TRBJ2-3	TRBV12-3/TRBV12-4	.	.	CASSLTPYTQYF	TGTGCCAGCAGTTTGACACCTTATACGCAGTATTTT
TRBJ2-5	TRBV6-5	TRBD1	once	CASSYSGQAMGETQYF	TGTGCCAGCAGTTACTCGGGACAGGCGATGGGAGAGACCCAGTACTTC
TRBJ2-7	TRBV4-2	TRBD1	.	CASSQSIAAKTGGAGEQYF	TGTGCCAGCAGCCAGTCGATAGCCGCGAAGACAGGGGGCGCGGGCGAGCAGTACTTC
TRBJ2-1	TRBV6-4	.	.	CASSESQGYEQFF	TGTGCCAGCAGTGAGTCCCAGGGTTATGAGCAGTTCTTC
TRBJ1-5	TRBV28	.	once	CASSPAHRGNQPQHF	TGTGCCAGCAGCCCAGCCCACAGGGGCAATCAGCCCCAGCATTTT
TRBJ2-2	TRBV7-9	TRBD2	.	CASSFNLPGLATGELFF	TGTGCCAGCAGTTTTAACCTCCCGGGACTAGCCACCGGGGAGCTGTTTTTT
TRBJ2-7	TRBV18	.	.	CASSPRQASYEQYF	TGTGCCAGCTCACCCCGGCAGGCCTCCTACGAGCAGTACTTC
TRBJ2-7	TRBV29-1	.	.	CSTSEGPGEQYF	TGCAGCACATCGGAGGGGCCCGGCGAGCAGTACTTC
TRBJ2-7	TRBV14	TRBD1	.	CASSQGGTGHHEQYF	TGTGCCAGCAGCCAAGGTGGGACAGGGCATCACGAGCAGTACTTC
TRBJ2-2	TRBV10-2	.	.	CASSEFGLTGELFF	TGCGCCAGCAGTGAGTTCGGTCTAACCGGGGAGCTGTTTTTT